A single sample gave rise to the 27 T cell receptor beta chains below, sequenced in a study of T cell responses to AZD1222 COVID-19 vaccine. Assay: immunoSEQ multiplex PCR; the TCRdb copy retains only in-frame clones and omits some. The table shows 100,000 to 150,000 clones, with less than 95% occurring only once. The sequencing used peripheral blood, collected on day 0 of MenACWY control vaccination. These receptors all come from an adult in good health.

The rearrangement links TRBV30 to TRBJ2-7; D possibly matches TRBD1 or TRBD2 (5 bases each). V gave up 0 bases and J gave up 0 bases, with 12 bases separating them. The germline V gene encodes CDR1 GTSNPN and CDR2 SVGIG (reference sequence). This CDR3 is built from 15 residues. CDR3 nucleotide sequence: TGTGCCTGGAGTGTCGGGGCCCAGGGCTCCTACGAGCAGTACTTC. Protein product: CAWSVGAQGSYEQYF. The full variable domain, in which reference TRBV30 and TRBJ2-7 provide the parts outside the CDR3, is SQTIHQWPATLVQPVGSPLSLECTVEGTSNPNLYWYRQAAGRGLQLLFYSVGIGQISSEVPQNLSASRPQDRQFILSSKKLLLSDSGFYLCAWSVGAQGSYEQYFGPGTRLTVT.

The CDR3 DNA is TGTGCCAGCAGCTTTAGAGCGGGGGGCCACCAAGAGACCCAGTACTTC. Translation: CASSFRAGGHQETQYF. The chain links TRBV7-2 to TRBJ2-5; TRBD2 agrees at 9 bases. With 3 bases clipped from V and 0 bases from J, the junction kept 5 bases outside the gene matches. Germline CDR1 is SGHTA and CDR2 is FQGNSA. This CDR3 region has 16 residues.

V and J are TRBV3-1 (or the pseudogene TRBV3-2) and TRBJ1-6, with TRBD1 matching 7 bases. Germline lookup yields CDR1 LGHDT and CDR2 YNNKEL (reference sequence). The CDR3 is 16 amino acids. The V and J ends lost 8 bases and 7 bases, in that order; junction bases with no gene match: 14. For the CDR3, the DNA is TGTGCCAGCGGTAGAAAGACAGGGACTCCCAATTCACCCCTCCACTTT. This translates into CASGRKTGTPNSPLHF.

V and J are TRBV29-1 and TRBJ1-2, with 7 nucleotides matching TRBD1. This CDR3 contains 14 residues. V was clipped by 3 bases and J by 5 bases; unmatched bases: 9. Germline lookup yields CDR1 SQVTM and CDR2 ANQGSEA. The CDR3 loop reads CSVDWDSWSYGYTF. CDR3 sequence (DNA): TGCAGCGTTGATTGGGACAGCTGGTCGTATGGCTACACCTTC.

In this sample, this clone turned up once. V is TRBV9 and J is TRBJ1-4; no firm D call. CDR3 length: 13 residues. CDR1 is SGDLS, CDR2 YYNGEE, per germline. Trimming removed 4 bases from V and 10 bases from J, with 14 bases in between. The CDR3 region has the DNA TGTGCCAGCAGCCCCCAAGCCGGCGGAAAACTGTTTTTT. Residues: CASSPQAGGKLFF.

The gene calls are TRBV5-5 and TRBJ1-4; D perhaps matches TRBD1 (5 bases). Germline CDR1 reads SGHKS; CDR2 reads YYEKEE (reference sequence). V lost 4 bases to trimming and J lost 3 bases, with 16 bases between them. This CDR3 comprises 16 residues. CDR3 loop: CASSPVFGTANEKLFF. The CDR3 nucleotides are TGTGCCAGCAGCCCAGTGTTCGGGACGGCTAATGAAAAACTGTTTTTT.

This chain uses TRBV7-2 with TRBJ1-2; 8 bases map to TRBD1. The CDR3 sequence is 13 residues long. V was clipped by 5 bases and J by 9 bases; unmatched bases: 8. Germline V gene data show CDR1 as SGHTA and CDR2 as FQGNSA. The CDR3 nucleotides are TGTGCCAGCAGCGAAGGACAGGGTGGTCGCTACACCTTC. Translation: CASSEGQGGRYTF.

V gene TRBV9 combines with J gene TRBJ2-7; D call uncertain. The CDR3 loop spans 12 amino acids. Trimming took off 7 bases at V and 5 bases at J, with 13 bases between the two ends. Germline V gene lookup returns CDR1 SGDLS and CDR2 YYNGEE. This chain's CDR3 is CASPRTRDEQYV. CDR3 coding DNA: TGTGCCAGCCCTCGAACCCGCGACGAGCAGTACGTC.

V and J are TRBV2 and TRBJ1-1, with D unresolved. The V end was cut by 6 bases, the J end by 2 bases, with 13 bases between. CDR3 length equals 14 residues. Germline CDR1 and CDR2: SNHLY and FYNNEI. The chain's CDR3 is CASRYTLPNTEAFF. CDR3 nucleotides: TGTGCCAGCAGGTACACGCTGCCCAACACTGAAGCTTTCTTT.

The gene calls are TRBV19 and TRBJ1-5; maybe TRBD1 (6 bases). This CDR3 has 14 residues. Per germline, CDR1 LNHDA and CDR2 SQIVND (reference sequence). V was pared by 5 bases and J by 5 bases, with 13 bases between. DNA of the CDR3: TGTGCCAGTAGTGTGGGGACAAGCCATCAGCCCCAGCATTTT. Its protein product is CASSVGTSHQPQHF.

CDR3 bases: TGTGCCAGCAGCCAATCTAGCGGGGAGGAGGGTGAGCAGTTCTTC. Its protein is CASSQSSGEEGEQFF. The chain combines TRBV4-2 with TRBJ2-1; 9 bases fit TRBD2. V lost 2 bases to trimming and J lost 9 bases; unmatched junction nucleotides: 8. CDR3 size: 15 residues. CDR1 and CDR2 (germline): LGHNA, YNFKEQ.

CDR3 coding DNA: TGTGCCAGCAGTTTGGGGGCACCCTCTGGAAACACCATATATTTT. Its protein is CASSLGAPSGNTIYF. The chain combines TRBV28 with TRBJ1-3; a possible D gene is TRBD1 (6 bases). V was cut by 3 bases and J by 0 bases, with 9 bases left in between. This CDR3 has 15 residues. CDR1 is MDHEN, CDR2 SYDVKM, per germline. Complete variable domain (other parts from reference TRBV28 and TRBJ1-3): DVKVTQSSRYLVKRTGEKVFLECVQDMDHENMFWYRQDPGLGLRLIYFSYDVKMKEKGDIPEGYSVSREKKERFSLILESASTNQTSMYLCASSLGAPSGNTIYFGEGSWLTVV.

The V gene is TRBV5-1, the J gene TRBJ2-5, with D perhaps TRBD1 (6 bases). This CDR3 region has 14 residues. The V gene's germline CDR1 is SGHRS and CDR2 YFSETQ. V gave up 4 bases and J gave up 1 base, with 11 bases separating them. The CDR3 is CASSANRVQETQYF. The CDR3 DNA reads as TGCGCCAGCAGCGCTAACAGGGTCCAAGAGACCCAGTACTTC.

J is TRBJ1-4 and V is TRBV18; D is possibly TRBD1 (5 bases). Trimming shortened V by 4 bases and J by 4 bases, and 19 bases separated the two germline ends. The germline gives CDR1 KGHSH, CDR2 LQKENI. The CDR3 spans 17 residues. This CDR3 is CASSRLTPRQSNEKLFF. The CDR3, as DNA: TGTGCCAGCTCACGACTAACCCCCCGACAGAGTAATGAAAAACTGTTTTTT.

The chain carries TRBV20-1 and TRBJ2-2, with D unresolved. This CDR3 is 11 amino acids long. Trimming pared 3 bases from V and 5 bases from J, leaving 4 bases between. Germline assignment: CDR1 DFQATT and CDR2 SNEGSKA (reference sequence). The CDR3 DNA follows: TGCAGTGCTAGCGGGACCGGGGAGCTGTTTTTT. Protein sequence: CSASGTGELFF.

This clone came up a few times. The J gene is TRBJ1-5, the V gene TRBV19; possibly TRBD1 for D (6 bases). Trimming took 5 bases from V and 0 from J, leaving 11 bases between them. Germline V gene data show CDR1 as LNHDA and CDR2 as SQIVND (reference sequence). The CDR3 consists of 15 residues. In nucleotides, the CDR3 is TGTGCCAGTAGTGTCAGGGGACCTAGCAATCAGCCCCAGCATTTT. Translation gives CASSVRGPSNQPQHF.

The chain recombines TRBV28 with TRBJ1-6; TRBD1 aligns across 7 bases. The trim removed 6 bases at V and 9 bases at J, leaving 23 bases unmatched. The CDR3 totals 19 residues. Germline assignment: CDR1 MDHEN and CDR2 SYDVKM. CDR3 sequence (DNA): TGTGCCAGCAGCTCCGACAGGGCCCGGAGGGCCGAATTGAGTTCACCCCTCCACTTT. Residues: CASSSDRARRAELSSPLHF.

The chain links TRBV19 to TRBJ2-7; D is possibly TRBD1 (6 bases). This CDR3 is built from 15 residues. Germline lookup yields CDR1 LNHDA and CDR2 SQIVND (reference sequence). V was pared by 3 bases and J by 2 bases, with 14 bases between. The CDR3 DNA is TGTGCCAGTAGTATTACACAGGGTAGGACCTACGAGCAGTACGTC. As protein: CASSITQGRTYEQYV.

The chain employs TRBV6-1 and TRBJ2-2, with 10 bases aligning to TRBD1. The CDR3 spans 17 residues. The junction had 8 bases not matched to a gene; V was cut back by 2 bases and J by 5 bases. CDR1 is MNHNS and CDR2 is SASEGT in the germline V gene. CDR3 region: CASSELGGQGITGELFF. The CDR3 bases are TGTGCCAGCAGTGAACTCGGGGGACAGGGGATAACCGGGGAGCTGTTTTTT.

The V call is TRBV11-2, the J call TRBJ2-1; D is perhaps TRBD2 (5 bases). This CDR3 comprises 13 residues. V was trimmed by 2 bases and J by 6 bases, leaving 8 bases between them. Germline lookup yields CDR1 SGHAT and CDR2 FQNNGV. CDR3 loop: CASSLKSGNEQFF. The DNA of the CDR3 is TGTGCCAGCAGCTTAAAGAGCGGCAATGAGCAGTTCTTC.

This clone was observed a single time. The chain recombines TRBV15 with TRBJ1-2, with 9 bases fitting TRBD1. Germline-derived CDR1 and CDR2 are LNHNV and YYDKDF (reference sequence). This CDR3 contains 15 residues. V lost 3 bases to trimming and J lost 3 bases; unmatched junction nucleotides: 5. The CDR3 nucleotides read TGTGCCACCAGCAGTCGGGACAGGGCGGACTATGGCTACACCTTC. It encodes CATSSRDRADYGYTF.

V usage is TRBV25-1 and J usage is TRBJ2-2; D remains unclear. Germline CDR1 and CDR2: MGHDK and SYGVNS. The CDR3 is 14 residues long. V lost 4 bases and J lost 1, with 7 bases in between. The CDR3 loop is CASSVTMNTGELFF. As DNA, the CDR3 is TGTGCCAGCAGTGTGACGATGAACACCGGGGAGCTGTTTTTT.

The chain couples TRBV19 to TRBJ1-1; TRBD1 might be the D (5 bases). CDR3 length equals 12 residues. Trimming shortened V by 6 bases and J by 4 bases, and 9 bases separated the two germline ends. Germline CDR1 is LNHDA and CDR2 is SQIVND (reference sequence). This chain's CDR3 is CASSPRVTEAFF. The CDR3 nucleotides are TGTGCCAGTAGCCCCAGGGTCACTGAAGCTTTCTTT.

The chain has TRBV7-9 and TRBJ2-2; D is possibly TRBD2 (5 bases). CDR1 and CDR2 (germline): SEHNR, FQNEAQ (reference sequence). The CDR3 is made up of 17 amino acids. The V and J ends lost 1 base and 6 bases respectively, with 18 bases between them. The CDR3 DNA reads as TGTGCCAGCAGCTTAGATGGTGTGATAGCGAAGGCCGGGGAGCTGTTTTTT. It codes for CASSLDGVIAKAGELFF.

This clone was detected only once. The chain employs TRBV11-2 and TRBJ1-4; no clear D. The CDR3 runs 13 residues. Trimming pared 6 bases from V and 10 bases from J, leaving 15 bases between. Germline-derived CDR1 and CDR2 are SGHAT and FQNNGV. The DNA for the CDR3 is TGTGCCAGCAGGGGAGTAAGCCTCGCAAAACTGTTTTTT. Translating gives CASRGVSLAKLFF.

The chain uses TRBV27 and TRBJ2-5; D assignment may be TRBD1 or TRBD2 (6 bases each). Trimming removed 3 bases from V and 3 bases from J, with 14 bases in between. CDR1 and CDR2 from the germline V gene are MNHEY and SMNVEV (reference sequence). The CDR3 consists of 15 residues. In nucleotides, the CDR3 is TGTGCCAGCAGTTTTGGAGGGACAAGAAAAGAGACCCAGTACTTC. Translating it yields CASSFGGTRKETQYF.

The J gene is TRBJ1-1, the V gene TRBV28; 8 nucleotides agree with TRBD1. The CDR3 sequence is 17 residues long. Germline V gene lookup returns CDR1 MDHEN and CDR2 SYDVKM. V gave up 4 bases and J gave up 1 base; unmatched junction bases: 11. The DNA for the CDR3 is TGTGCCAGCAGTTCGCCGGCAAAACAGGGGGGGAACACTGAAGCTTTCTTT. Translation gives CASSSPAKQGGNTEAFF.